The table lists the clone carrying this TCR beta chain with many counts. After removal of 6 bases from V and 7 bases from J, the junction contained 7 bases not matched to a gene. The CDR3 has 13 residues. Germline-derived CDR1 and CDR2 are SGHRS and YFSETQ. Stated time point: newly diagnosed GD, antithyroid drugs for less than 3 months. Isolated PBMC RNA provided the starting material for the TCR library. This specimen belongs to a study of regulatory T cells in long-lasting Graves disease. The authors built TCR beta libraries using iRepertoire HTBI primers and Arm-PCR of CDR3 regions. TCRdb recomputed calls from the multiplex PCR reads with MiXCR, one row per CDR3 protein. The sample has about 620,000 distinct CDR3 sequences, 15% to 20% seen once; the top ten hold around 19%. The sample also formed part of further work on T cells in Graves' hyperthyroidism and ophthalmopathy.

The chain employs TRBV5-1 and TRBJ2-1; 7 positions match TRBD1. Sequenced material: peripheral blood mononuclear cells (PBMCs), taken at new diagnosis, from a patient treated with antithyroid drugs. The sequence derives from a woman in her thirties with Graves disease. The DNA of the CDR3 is TGCGCCAGCATGAGACAGGGAAGGAATGAGCAGTTCTTC. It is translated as CASMRQGRNEQFF.